This record covers a single T cell receptor beta chain. The same CDR3 can be traced to other DNA sequences in this sample. Per the germline V gene, CDR1 is SGHTA and CDR2 is FQGNSA. The CDR3 sequence is 16 residues long. Trimming stripped 2 bases from V and 2 bases from J, with 12 bases between. This record belongs to a study of cytomegalovirus exposure and HLA in healthy donors. Amplification used 60 Vbeta primers and 13 Jbeta primers. The protocol was immunoSEQ multiplex PCR, while the TCRdb copy is restricted to in-frame clones and leaves out a portion. The sample table includes 80,000 to 95,000 clones.

The source of this sequence is a woman under 40 in good health and CMV-seronegative. Sample: PBMCs. This chain uses TRBV7-2 with TRBJ2-2; D uncertain. CDR3: CASSLTAGKNTGELFF. CDR3 DNA: TGTGCCAGCAGCTTAACGGCAGGCAAAAACACCGGGGAGCTGTTTTTT. The full variable domain, in which reference TRBV7-2 and TRBJ2-2 provide the parts outside the CDR3, is GAGVSQSPSNKVTEKGKDVELRCDPISGHTALYWYRQSLGQGLEFLIYFQGNSAPDKSGLPSDRFSAERTGGSVSTLTIQRTQQEDSAVYLCASSLTAGKNTGELFFGEGSRLTVL.